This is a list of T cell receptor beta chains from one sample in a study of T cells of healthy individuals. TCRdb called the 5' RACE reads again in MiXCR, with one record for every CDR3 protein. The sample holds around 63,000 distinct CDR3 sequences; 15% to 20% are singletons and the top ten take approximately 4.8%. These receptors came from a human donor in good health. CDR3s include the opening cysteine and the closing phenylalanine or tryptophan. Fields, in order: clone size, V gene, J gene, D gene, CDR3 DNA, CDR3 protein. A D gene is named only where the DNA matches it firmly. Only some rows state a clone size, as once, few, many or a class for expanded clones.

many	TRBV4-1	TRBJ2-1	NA	TGCGCCAGCAGCCAGGGGCGAGGACTTCAGTCCTACAATGAGCAGTTCTTC	CASSQGRGLQSYNEQFF
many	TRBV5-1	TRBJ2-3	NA	TGCGCCAGCAGGGAGGGCCTAACAGATACGCAGTATTTT	CASREGLTDTQYF
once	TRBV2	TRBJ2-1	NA	TGTGCCAGCCTCGGCTCCAATGAGCAGTTCTTC	CASLGSNEQFF
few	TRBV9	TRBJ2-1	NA	TGTGCCAGCAGCGTAGAGGGTACCTTTGACAATGAGCAGTTCTTC	CASSVEGTFDNEQFF
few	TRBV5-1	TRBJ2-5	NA	TGCGCCAGCAGCTTGACCGCTCCCGGGAAACAAGAGACCCAGTACTTC	CASSLTAPGKQETQYF
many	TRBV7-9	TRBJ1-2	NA	TGTGCCAGCAGCTTAGATAGTATCGATGGCTACACCTTC	CASSLDSIDGYTF
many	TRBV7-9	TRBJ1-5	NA	TGTGCCAGCAGCTTAGCGCTAGGCAGCAATCAGCCCCAGCATTTT	CASSLALGSNQPQHF
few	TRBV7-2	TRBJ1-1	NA	TGTGCCAGCAGCTTAGTCCCTGGTTCTTCCACTGAAGCTTTCTTT	CASSLVPGSSTEAFF
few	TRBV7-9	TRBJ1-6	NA	TGTGCCAGCAGCCCGGGACCTAATTCACCCCTCCACTTT	CASSPGPNSPLHF
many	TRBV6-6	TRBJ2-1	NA	TGTGCCAGCAGTTCCTCGGGACAATACAATGAGCAGTTCTTC	CASSSSGQYNEQFF
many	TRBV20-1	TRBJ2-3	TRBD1	TGCAGTGCTCCGAGGACAGGGTTAAAGCATTTT	CSAPRTGLKHF
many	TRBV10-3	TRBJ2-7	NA	TGTGCCATCAGTGGGACCGGGAGTTACTACGAGCAGTACTTC	CAISGTGSYYEQYF
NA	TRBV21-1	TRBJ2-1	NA	TGTGCCAGCAGCAAATACGGGCCAGGGGGCAATGAGCAGTTCTTC	CASSKYGPGGNEQFF
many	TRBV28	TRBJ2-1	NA	TGTGCCAGCAGTTCAGTCTCCTACAATGAGCAGTTCTTC	CASSSVSYNEQFF
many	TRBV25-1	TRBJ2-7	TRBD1	TGTGCCAGCACCGACGAGAACAGGGGCCACGAGCAGTACTTC	CASTDENRGHEQYF
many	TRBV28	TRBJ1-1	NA	TGTGCCAGCAGGCCTCAGGGGCCCCTGAACACTGAAGCTTTCTTT	CASRPQGPLNTEAFF
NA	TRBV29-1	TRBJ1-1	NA	TGCAGCCCAAAAGAGGGGACTGAAGCTTTCTTT	CSPKEGTEAFF
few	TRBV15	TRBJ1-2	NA	TGTGCCACCAGCAGAGCCCCGGGCGGATCTAACTATGGCTACACCTTC	CATSRAPGGSNYGYTF
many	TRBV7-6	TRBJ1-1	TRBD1	TGTGCCAGCAGCCCCGGGACAGGGGGTTCGATGAACACTGAAGCTTTCTTT	CASSPGTGGSMNTEAFF
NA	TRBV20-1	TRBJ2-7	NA	TGCAGTGCTAGAGGAGACTACGAGCAGTACTTC	CSARGDYEQYF
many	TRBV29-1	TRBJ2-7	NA	TGCAGCGCGGGGGACGGCGAGCAGTACTTC	CSAGDGEQYF
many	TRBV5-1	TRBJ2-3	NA	TGCGCCAGCAGCTTCCCAGAACGCACAGATACGCAGTATTTT	CASSFPERTDTQYF
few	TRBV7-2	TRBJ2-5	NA	TGTGCCAGCAGCGGGACGCGCGGAGAGACCCAGTACTTC	CASSGTRGETQYF
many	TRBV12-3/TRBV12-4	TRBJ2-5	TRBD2	TGTGCCAGCAGTGCGGGGACTAGCTGGTTCCAAGAGACCCAGTACTTC	CASSAGTSWFQETQYF
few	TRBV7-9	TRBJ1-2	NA	TGTGCCAGCAGCTTAGAAGGGGGACCTTTCTATGGCTACACCTTC	CASSLEGGPFYGYTF
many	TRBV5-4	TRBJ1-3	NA	TGTGCCAGCAGCTTACCTGGGGGATACACCATATATTTT	CASSLPGGYTIYF
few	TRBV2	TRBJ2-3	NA	TGTGCCAACTCCCGGGCCCTCACAGATACGCAGTATTTT	CANSRALTDTQYF
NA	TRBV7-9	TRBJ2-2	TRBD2	TGTGCCAGCAGGGTAGCGGGAGACACCGGGGAGCTGTTTTTT	CASRVAGDTGELFF
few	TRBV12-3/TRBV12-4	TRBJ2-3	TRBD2	TGTGCCAGCAGGATTAGCGGGAGCACAGATACGCAGTATTTT	CASRISGSTDTQYF
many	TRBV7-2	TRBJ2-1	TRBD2	TGTGCCAGCAGCTTAGGACTAGCCAATACCAATGAGCAGTTCTTC	CASSLGLANTNEQFF
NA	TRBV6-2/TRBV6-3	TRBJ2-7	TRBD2	TGTGCCAGCAGTCCCTGGGGGACTAGCGGGGCTTACTACGAGCAGTACTTC	CASSPWGTSGAYYEQYF
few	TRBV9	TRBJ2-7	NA	TGTGCCAGCAGCGTCACGGGGGACTCCTACGAGCAGTACTTC	CASSVTGDSYEQYF
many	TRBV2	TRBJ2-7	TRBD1	TGTGCCAGCAGTGAATATTCATGGGGACAGAGCTACGAGCAGTACTTC	CASSEYSWGQSYEQYF
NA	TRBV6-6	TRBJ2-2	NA	TGTGCCAGCAGCTTTGGGCTTGACGGGGAGCTGTTTTTT	CASSFGLDGELFF
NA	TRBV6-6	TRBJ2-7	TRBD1	TGTGCCAGCAGTTACTCCCGGGACAGGGGCCCCTACGAGCAGTACTTC	CASSYSRDRGPYEQYF
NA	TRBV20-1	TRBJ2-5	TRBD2	TGCAGTGCTAGAGATGGGACTACTGTGGGAGAGACCCAGTACTTC	CSARDGTTVGETQYF
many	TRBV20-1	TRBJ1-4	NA	TGCAGTGCTAGAGAGAGGACTAATGAAAAACTGTTTTTT	CSARERTNEKLFF
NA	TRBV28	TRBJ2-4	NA	TGTGCCAGCAGTTTAATGCCCTACATTCATTACTTC	CASSLMPYIHYF
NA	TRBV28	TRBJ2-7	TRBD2	TGTGCCAGCAGTTCCCTAGCGGGGATAGTCTACGAGCAGTACTTC	CASSSLAGIVYEQYF
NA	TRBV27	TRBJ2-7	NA	TGTGCCAGCAGTTTAAGGTCAGGGTTCCACGAGCAGTACTTC	CASSLRSGFHEQYF
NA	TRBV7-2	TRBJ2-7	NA	TGTGCCAGCAGCTTAGGATTCAGGGCCACGGATCACGAGCAGTACTTC	CASSLGFRATDHEQYF
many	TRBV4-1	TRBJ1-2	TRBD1	TGCGCCAGCAGCCAGTGGGACAGCGAATACTATGGCTACACCTTC	CASSQWDSEYYGYTF
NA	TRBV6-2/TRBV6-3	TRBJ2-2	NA	TGTGCCAGCCTGCGAGGGAGGGAGCTGTTTTTT	CASLRGRELFF